These T cell receptor beta chains were read from a single sample in a study of CD8+ T cells in alopecia areata. Profiled with immunoSEQ multiplex PCR; TCRdb holds only in-frame clones, not every one. The repertoire holds fewer than 200,000 clones, with about three fifths as singletons. Here the sequenced sample was CD4+ T cells sorted from blood, taken at approximately week 56, from a patient treated with tofacitinib. Receptors originate from a human donor with alopecia areata. Each CDR3 is given with its conserved first and last residue. A D gene is named only where the DNA matches it firmly.

v_call: TRBV6-5; d_call: .; cdr3_aa: CASSYGRGWNEQFF
v_call: TRBV7-2; d_call: TRBD2; cdr3_aa: CASSSRRGGSSYEQYF
v_call: TRBV6-1; d_call: TRBD1; cdr3_aa: CASGDRSNEKLFF
v_call: TRBV29-1; d_call: TRBD1; cdr3_aa: CSGQGDPLTGKTYEQYF
v_call: TRBV2; d_call: TRBD1; cdr3_aa: CASSETRDRGSEQYF
v_call: TRBV5-1; d_call: TRBD2; cdr3_aa: CASSRRTSGNQETQYF
v_call: TRBV5-1; d_call: TRBD2; cdr3_aa: CASSLGTSVSDTQYF
v_call: TRBV4-1; d_call: .; cdr3_aa: CASSPVAGKGSEAFF
v_call: TRBV4-1; d_call: .; cdr3_aa: CASSGLGGLNEQFF
v_call: TRBV4-1; d_call: TRBD2; cdr3_aa: CASSRAGRLARRGEQFF
v_call: TRBV29-1; d_call: .; cdr3_aa: CSVRVQENTEAFF
v_call: TRBV30; d_call: .; cdr3_aa: CAWSTYERTFSNQPQHF
v_call: TRBV6-1; d_call: .; cdr3_aa: CASKEFSGDTQYF
v_call: TRBV5-1; d_call: .; cdr3_aa: CASSRTTGETQYF
v_call: TRBV7-6; d_call: .; cdr3_aa: CASSLERRKQETQYF
v_call: TRBV19; d_call: .; cdr3_aa: CASSIRRSTDTQYF
v_call: TRBV30; d_call: TRBD1; cdr3_aa: CAWTQTGYNEQFF
v_call: TRBV23-1; d_call: TRBD2; cdr3_aa: CASSPEGLAEYTGELFF
v_call: TRBV7-8; d_call: .; cdr3_aa: CASSFGTLNTEAFF
v_call: TRBV29-1; d_call: .; cdr3_aa: CSVDQENTGELFF
v_call: TRBV5-1; d_call: TRBD2; cdr3_aa: CASSREGRADTQYF
v_call: TRBV5-1; d_call: .; cdr3_aa: CASTRGGSTEAFF
v_call: TRBV5-4; d_call: .; cdr3_aa: CASSLDPGDNYGYTF
v_call: TRBV7-3; d_call: TRBD2; cdr3_aa: CASSSRLAGDPTGELFF
v_call: TRBV5-6; d_call: .; cdr3_aa: CASSTDSLIWETQYF
v_call: TRBV14; d_call: .; cdr3_aa: CASSPFSGFQETQYF
v_call: TRBV6-5; d_call: .; cdr3_aa: CASSLSLAYGYTF
v_call: TRBV7-2; d_call: .; cdr3_aa: CASSFWTANYGYTF
v_call: TRBV25-1; d_call: .; cdr3_aa: CASSEGNQPQHF